This TCR beta chain originates from a study of T cell repertoires in cytomegalovirus infection. The CDR3 runs 15 residues. Trimming took off 6 bases at V and 0 bases at J, with 13 bases between the two ends. Details on this clonotype: The antigen is unknown.

TCRdb analysed the reads with MiXCR anew, one entry per CDR3 protein. The sample includes about half a million distinct CDR3 sequences, about 33% seen only once; the top ten take 17%. Sequences were derived from cultured PBMCs, sampled from culture after CMV antigen stimulation. This receptor was taken from a human donor in good health (CMV status not recorded). Some clones in this sample may be carry-over from other donors' samples. The chain links TRBV12-3 or TRBV12-4 to TRBJ2-3; weak D call: TRBD2 (5 bases). The CDR3 bases are TGTGCCAGCAGAAAACGGGGAACTAGCACAGATACGCAGTATTTT. This codes for CASRKRGTSTDTQYF.